This entry describes one T cell receptor (beta chain). As yet, its antigen is unknown. The source of the sample is a study of cytomegalovirus exposure and HLA in healthy donors. Notes on the study in general: Published work reported that the classifier diagnosed cytomegalovirus status with high specificity and sensitivity. Cytomegalovirus association was assigned to 170 or so TCR beta chains.

The CDR3 has 13 residues. From germline, CDR1 is MDHEN and CDR2 SYDVKM. V dropped 3 bases and J dropped 5; count of bases not matched to a gene: 2. Amplification used 60 Vbeta primers and 13 Jbeta primers. Sequencing used immunoSEQ multiplex PCR; TCRdb keeps in-frame clones, though not all of them. This specimen shows 130,000 to 150,000 clones; the ten leading clones hold about 0.96%. This sequence was found in a male donor in good health and CMV-seronegative. The material sequenced was PBMCs. The rearrangement links TRBV28 to TRBJ2-3; 7 bases map to TRBD1. CDR3 sequence reads: CASSFRDRDTQYF. CDR3 coding DNA: TGTGCCAGCAGTTTCCGGGACAGAGATACGCAGTATTTT.